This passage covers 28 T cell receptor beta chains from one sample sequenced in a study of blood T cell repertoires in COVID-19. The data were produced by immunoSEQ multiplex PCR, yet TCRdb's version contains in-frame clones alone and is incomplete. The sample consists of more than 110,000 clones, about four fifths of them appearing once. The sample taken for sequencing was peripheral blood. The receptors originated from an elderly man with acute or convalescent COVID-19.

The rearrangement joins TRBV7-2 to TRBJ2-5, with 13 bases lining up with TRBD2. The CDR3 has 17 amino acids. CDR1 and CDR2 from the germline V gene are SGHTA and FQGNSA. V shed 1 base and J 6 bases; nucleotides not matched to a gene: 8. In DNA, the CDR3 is TGTGCCAGCAGCTTAGAAGTGGGACTAGCGGGGCTTAAGACCCAGTACTTC. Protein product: CASSLEVGLAGLKTQYF. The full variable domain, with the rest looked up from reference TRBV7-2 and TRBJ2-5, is GAGVSQSPSNKVTEKGKDVELRCDPISGHTALYWYRQSLGQGLEFLIYFQGNSAPDKSGLPSDRFSAERTGGSVSTLTIQRTQQEDSAVYLCASSLEVGLAGLKTQYFGPGTRLLVL.

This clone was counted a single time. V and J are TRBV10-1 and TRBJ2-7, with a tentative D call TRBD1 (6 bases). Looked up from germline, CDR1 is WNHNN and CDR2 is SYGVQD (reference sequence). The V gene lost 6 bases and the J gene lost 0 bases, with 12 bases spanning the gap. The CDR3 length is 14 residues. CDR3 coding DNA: TGCGCCAGCAGAAGGGACAAAAGCTCCTACGAGCAGTACTTC. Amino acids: CASRRDKSSYEQYF.

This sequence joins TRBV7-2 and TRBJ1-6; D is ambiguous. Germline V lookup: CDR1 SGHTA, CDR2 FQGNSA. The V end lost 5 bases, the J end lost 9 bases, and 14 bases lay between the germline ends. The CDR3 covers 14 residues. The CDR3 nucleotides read TGTGCCAGCAGCCAAACCGGGGTTGGTTCACCCCTCCACTTT. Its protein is CASSQTGVGSPLHF. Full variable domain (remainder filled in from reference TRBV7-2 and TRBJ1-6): GAGVSQSPSNKVTEKGKDVELRCDPISGHTALYWYRQSLGQGLEFLIYFQGNSAPDKSGLPSDRFSAERTGGSVSTLTIQRTQQEDSAVYLCASSQTGVGSPLHFGNGTRLTVT.

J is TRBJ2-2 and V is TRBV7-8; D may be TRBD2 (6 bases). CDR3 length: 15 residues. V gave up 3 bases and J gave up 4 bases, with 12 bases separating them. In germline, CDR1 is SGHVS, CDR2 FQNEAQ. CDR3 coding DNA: TGTGCCAGCAGCTTGGGCTGGGGAGGCACCGGGGAGCTGTTTTTT. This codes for CASSLGWGGTGELFF.

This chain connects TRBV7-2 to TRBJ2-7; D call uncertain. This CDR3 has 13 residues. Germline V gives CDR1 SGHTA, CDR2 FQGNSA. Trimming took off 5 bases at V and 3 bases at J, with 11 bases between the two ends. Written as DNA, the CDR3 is TGTGCCAGCAGCCCTACCATGTACTACGAGCAGTACTTC. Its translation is CASSPTMYYEQYF.

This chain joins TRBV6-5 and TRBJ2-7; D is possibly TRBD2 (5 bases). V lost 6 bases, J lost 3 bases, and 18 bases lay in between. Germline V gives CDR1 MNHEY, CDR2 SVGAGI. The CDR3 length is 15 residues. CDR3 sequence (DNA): TGTGCCAGCAGCCGTACATCGGGGAGTCTCTACGAGCAGTACTTC. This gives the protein CASSRTSGSLYEQYF.

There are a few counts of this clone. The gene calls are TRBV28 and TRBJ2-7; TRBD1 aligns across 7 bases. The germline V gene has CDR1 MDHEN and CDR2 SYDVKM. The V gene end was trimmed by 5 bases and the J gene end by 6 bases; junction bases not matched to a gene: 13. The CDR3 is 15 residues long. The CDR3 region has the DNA TGTGCCAGCAGTCCCCGACAGGGTGGTATCGGCGAGCAGTACTTC. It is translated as CASSPRQGGIGEQYF. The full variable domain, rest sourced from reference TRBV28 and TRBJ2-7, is DVKVTQSSRYLVKRTGEKVFLECVQDMDHENMFWYRQDPGLGLRLIYFSYDVKMKEKGDIPEGYSVSREKKERFSLILESASTNQTSMYLCASSPRQGGIGEQYFGPGTRLTVT.

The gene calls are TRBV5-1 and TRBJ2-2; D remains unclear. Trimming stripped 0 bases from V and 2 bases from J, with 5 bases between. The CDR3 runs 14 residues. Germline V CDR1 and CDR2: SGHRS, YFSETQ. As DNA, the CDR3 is TGCGCCAGCAGCTTGGTCCAAAACACCGGGGAGCTGTTTTTT. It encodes CASSLVQNTGELFF.

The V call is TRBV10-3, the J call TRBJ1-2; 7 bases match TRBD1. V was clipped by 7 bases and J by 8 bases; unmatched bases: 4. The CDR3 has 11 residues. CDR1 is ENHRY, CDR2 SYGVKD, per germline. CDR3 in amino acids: CAINSGGGYTF. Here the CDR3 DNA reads TGTGCCATCAATTCAGGGGGAGGCTACACCTTC.

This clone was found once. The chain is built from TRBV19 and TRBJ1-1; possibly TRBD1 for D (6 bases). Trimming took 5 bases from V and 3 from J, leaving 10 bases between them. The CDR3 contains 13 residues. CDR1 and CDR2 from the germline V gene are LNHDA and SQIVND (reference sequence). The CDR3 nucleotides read TGTGCCAGTAGTGGGACAAAGGACACTGAAGCTTTCTTT. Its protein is CASSGTKDTEAFF.

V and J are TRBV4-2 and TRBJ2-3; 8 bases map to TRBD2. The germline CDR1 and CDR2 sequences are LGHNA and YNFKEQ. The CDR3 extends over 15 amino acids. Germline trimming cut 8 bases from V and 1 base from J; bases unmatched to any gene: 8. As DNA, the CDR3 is TGTGCCAGCCGGGGGGGGTCGGGCGGCACAGATACGCAGTATTTT. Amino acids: CASRGGSGGTDTQYF.

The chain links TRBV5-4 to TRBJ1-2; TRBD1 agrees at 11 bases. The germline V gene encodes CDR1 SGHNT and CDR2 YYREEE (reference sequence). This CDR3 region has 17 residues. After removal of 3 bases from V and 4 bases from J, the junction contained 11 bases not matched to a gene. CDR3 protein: CASSSRGQGEISYGYTF. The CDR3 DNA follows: TGTGCCAGCAGCTCGAGGGGACAGGGGGAAATCTCCTATGGCTACACCTTC.

The CDR3, as DNA: TGTGCCTGGAGGGGGGGGCTAGCCACAGATACGCAGTATTTT. Translated, it gives CAWRGGLATDTQYF. The V gene is TRBV30, the J gene TRBJ2-3, with a tentative D call TRBD2 (7 bases). The CDR3 spans 14 residues. Trimming took off 3 bases at V and 2 bases at J, with 12 bases between the two ends. The germline V gene encodes CDR1 GTSNPN and CDR2 SVGIG (reference sequence). Full variable domain (outside the CDR3, taken from reference TRBV30 and TRBJ2-3): SQTIHQWPATLVQPVGSPLSLECTVEGTSNPNLYWYRQAAGRGLQLLFYSVGIGQISSEVPQNLSASRPQDRQFILSSKKLLLSDSGFYLCAWRGGLATDTQYFGPGTRLTVL.

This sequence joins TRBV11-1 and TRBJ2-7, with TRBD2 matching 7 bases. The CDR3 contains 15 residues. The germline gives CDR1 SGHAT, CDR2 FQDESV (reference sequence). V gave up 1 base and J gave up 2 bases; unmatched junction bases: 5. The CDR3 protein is CASSLEPGTTYEQYF. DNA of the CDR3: TGTGCCAGCAGCTTAGAACCGGGGACTACCTACGAGCAGTACTTC.

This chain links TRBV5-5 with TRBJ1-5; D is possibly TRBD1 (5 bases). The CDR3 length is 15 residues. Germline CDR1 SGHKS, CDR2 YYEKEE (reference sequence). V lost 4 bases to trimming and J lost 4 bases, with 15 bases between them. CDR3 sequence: CASSPTWGGNQPQHF. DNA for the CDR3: TGTGCCAGCAGCCCCACATGGGGGGGAAATCAGCCCCAGCATTTT.

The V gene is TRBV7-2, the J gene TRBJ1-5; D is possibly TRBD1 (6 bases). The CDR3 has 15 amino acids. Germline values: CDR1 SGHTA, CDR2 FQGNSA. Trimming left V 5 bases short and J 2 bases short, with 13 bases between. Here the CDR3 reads CASSPTGLGNQPQHF. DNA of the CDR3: TGTGCCAGCAGCCCAACAGGGCTGGGCAATCAGCCCCAGCATTTT.

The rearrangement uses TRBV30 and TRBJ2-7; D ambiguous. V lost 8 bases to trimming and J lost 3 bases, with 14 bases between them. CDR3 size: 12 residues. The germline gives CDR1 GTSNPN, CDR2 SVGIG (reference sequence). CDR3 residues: CAANSLFYEQYF. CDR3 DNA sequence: TGTGCCGCCAACAGTTTATTCTACGAGCAGTACTTC.

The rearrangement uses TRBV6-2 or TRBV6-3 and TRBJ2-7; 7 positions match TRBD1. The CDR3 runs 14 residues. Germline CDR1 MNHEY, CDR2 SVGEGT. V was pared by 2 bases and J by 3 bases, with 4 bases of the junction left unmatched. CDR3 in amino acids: CASSYGTEDYEQYF. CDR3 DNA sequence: TGTGCCAGCAGTTACGGGACAGAAGACTACGAGCAGTACTTC.

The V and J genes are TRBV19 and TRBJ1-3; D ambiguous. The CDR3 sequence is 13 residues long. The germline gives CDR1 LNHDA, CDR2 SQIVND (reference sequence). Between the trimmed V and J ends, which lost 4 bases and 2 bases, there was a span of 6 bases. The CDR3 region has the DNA TGTGCCAGTAGTACGGAGACTGGAAACACCATATATTTT. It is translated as CASSTETGNTIYF.

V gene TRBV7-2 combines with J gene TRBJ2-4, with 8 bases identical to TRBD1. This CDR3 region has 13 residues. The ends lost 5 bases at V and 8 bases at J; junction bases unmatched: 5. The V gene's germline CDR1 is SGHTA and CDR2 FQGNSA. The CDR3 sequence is CASSGQGGDIQYF. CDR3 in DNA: TGTGCCAGCAGCGGACAGGGTGGGGACATTCAGTACTTC.

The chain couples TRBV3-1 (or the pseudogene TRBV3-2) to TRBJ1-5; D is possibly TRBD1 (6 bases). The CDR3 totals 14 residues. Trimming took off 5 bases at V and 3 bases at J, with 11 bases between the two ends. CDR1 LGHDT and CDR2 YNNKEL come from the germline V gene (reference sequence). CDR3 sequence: CASSARQANQPQHF. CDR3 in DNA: TGTGCCAGCAGCGCGAGACAGGCCAATCAGCCCCAGCATTTT.

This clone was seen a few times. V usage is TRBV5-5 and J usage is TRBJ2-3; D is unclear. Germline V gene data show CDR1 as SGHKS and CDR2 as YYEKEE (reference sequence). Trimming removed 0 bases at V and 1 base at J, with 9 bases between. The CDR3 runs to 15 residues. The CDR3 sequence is CASSLDGTRTDTQYF. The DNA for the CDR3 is TGTGCCAGCAGCTTGGACGGTACTCGCACAGATACGCAGTATTTT.

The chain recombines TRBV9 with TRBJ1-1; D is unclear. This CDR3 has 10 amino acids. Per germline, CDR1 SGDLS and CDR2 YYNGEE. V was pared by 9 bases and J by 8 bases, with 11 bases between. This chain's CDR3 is CAKRRREAFF. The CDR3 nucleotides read TGTGCCAAGCGTCGGAGGGAAGCTTTCTTT.

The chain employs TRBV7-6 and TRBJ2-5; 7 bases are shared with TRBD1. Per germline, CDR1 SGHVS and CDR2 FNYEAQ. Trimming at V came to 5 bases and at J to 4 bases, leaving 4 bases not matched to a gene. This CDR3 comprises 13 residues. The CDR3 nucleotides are TGTGCCAGCAGCATATGGACAGGAGAGACCCAGTACTTC. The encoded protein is CASSIWTGETQYF.

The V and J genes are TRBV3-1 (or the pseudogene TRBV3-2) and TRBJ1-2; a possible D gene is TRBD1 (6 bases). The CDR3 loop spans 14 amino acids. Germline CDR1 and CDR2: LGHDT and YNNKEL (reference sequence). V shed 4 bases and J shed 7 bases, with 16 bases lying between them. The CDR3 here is CASSLGSGGSGYTF. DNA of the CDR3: TGTGCCAGCAGCCTAGGTTCGGGGGGCTCTGGCTACACCTTC.

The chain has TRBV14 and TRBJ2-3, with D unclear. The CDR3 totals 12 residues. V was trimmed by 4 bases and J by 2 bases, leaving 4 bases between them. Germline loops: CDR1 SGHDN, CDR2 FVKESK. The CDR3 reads CASSLFTDTQYF. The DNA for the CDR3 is TGTGCCAGCAGCCTATTCACAGATACGCAGTATTTT.

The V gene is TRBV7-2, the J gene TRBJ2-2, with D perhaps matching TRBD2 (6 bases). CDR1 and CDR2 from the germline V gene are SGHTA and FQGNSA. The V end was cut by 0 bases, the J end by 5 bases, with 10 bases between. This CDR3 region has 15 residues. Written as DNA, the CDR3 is TGTGCCAGCAGCTTAGCGGGGGGAACGACCGGGGAGCTGTTTTTT. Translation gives CASSLAGGTTGELFF.

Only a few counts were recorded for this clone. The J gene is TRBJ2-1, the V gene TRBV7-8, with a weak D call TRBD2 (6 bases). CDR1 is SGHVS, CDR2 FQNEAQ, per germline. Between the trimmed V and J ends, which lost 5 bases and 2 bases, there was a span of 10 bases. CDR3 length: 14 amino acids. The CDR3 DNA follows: TGTGCCAGCAGCGGCGGGACGGCCTACAATGAGCAGTTCTTC. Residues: CASSGGTAYNEQFF.